This T cell receptor beta chain emerged from a study of T cell repertoires in cytomegalovirus infection. Study summary: CMV epitopes, recently identified HLA-C-restricted and well-studied HLA-B-restricted, were used. Study-wide findings and caveats: Individuals carrying CMV plus the relevant HLA were identified by cumulative frequency of public TCR beta families. HLA-C-restricted, CMV-specific TCR beta clonotypes were dominant ex vivo.

V lost 4 bases, J lost 5 bases, and 16 bases lay in between. The CDR3 is 15 residues long. Germline V CDR1 and CDR2: SGHKS, YYEKEE (reference sequence). A note on this clonotype: The antigen is undetermined.

MiXCR was run by TCRdb on the reads, yielding one entry per CDR3 protein. Of 400,000 to 600,000 distinct CDR3 sequences in the sample, about 42% were seen once. This sample comprised cultured PBMCs, obtained from culture after CMV antigen stimulation. This TCR derives from a human donor in good health (CMV status not recorded). Some clones in this sample may be carry-over from other donors' samples. The chain combines TRBV5-5 with TRBJ1-5; tentative D call: TRBD1 (5 bases). CDR3 loop: CASSPIWGTDQPQHF. CDR3 DNA sequence: TGTGCCAGCAGCCCCATTTGGGGGACGGATCAGCCCCAGCATTTT.